The present T cell receptor beta chain was sequenced within a study of CD4 T cells in relation to SARS-CoV-2 and coronaviruses. Turning to the study itself: ViraFEST: approximately 10-day antigen culture of PBMCs, then TCR beta CDR3 sequencing.

To note about this clone: Its target is unknown.

The method was immunoSEQ multiplex PCR; TCRdb's version includes in-frame clones alone and lacks a portion of them. The sample lists around 22,000 clones; around four fifths were seen once. The unexposed donors gave CD4+ T cells in about 2011-2018, prior to COVID-19. Isolation of CD4+ T cells took place after approximately 10 days in culture. The V end lost 3 bases, the J end lost 0 bases, and 10 bases lay between the germline ends. Germline-derived CDR1 and CDR2 are SGHTA and FQGTGA. This CDR3 has 15 residues. V usage is TRBV7-3 and J usage is TRBJ2-3; D unclear. The material sequenced was CD4+ T cells from PBMCs, cultured in vitro. The TCR comes from a human donor in good health. CDR3: CASSFRPTSTDTQYF. The DNA for the CDR3 is TGTGCCAGCAGCTTTCGACCCACCAGCACAGATACGCAGTATTTT. Variable domain in full (rest from reference TRBV7-3 and TRBJ2-3): GAGVSQTPSNKVTEKGKYVELRCDPISGHTALYWYRQSLGQGPEFLIYFQGTGAADDSGLPNDRFFAVRPEGSVSTLKIQRTERGDSAVYLCASSFRPTSTDTQYFGPGTRLTVL.